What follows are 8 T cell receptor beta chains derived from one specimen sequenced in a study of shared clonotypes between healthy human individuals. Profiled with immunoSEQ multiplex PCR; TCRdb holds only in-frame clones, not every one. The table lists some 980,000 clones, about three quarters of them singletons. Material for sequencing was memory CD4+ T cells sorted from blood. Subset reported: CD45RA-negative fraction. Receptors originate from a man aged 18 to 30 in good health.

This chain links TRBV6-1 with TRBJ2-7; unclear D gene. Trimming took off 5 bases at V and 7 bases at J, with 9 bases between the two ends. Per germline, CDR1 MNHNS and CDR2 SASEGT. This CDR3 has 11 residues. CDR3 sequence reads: CASSSLVEQYF. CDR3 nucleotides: TGTGCCAGCAGTTCCCTTGTAGAGCAGTACTTC.

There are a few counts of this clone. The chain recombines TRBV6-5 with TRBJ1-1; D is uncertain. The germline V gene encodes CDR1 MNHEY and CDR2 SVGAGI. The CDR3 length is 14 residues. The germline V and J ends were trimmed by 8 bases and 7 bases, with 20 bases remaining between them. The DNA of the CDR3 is TGTGCCAGCTCTTCCTCTTTCTCGTGGATTGAAGCTTTCTTT. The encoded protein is CASSSSFSWIEAFF.

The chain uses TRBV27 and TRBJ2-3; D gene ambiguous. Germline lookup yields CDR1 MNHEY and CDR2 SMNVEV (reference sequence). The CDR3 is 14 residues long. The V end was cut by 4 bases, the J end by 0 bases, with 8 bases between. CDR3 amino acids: CASSSVLSTDTQYF. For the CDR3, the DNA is TGTGCCAGCAGTTCCGTTCTCAGCACAGATACGCAGTATTTT.

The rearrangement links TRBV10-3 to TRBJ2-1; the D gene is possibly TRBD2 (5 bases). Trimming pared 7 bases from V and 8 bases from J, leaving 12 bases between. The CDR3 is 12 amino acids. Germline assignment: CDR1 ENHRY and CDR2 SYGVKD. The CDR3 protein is CAITGVFDEQFF. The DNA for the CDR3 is TGTGCCATCACCGGGGTATTTGATGAGCAGTTCTTC.

CDR3 sequence: CASSAESLAGGRHTQYF. CDR3 in DNA: TGTGCCAGCAGCGCAGAATCGCTAGCGGGGGGGCGTCATACGCAGTATTTT. This chain connects TRBV2 to TRBJ2-3; the match to TRBD2 covers 12 bases. CDR1 SNHLY and CDR2 FYNNEI come from the germline V gene. The V and J ends lost 6 bases and 7 bases, in that order; junction bases with no gene match: 14. This CDR3 is 17 amino acids long. Together with reference TRBV2 and TRBJ2-3, the CDR3 gives the full variable domain: EPEVTQTPSHQVTQMGQEVILRCVPISNHLYFYWYRQILGQKVEFLVSFYNNEISEKSEIFDDQFSVERPDGSNFTLKIRSTKLEDSAMYFCASSAESLAGGRHTQYFGPGTRLTVL.

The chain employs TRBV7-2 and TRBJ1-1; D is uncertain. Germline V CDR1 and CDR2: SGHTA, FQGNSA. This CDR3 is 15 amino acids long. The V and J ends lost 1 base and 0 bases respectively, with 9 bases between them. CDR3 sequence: CASSLDIGLNTEAFF. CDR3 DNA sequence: TGTGCCAGCAGCTTAGACATAGGGTTGAACACTGAAGCTTTCTTT.

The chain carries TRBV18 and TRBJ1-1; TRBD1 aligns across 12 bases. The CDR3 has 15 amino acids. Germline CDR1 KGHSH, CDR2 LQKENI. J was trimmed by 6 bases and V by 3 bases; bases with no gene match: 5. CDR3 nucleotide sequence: TGTGCCAGCTCACCGGGGACAGGGGGCTATCCTGAAGCTTTCTTT. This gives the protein CASSPGTGGYPEAFF. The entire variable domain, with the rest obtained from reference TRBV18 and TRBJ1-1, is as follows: NAGVMQNPRHLVRRRGQEARLRCSPMKGHSHVYWYRQLPEEGLKFMVYLQKENIIDESGMPKERFSAEFPKEGPSILRIQQVVRGDSAAYFCASSPGTGGYPEAFFGQGTRLTVV.

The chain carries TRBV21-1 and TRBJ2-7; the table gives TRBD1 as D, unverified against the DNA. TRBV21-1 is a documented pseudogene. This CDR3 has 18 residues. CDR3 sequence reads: CASSKIFPQGGRTYEQYF. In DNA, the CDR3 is TGTGCCAGCAGCAAAATATTCCCCCAAGGGGGCCGCACCTACGAGCAGTACTTC.